Sequencing of this TCR beta chain was carried out in a study of post-analysis software for immune sequencing data (dated by TCRdb to 2013 to 2016). Study-level background: The recorded disease courses included relapsing-remitting, secondary progressive and progressive-relapsing multiple sclerosis, and some patients had no subtype annotation. The multiple sclerosis patient repertoires were compared with 10 or so previously published healthy control repertoires from donors aged about 6 to 25 years. A subset of samples was prepared in parallel using single-end sample barcoding, then pooled and co-amplified after Illumina adapter ligation. General study outcomes and caveats: Normalized Chao1 diversity was significantly lower in multiple sclerosis patients than controls, suggesting substantial peripheral T-cell clonal expansion. The control group was slightly older than the multiple sclerosis patient group. Direct clustering with F measure revealed strong co-clustering of samples prepared in the same batch, which led to a batch-effect correction. A handful of TRBV segments, including TRBV5-6, TRBV5-1 and TRBV20-1, were significantly more frequent in patients than controls.

Library generation was performed with PCR. Sequencing relied on an Illumina HiSeq 2500. To reduce PCR and sequencing biases, unique molecular identifiers were built into the TCR beta cDNA libraries. Per 1 to 10 million input T cells, 500,000 or so cDNA molecules were obtained, such that each molecule approximated one T cell. Patient libraries were prepared and sequenced with the same protocol used for the earlier healthy control dataset. Samples belonging to the same batch were prepared together, multiplexed and sequenced on a shared HiSeq lane. For the original study's pipeline: MIGEC handled the raw barcoded reads, throwing out single-read molecular identifier groups before consensus assembly and CDR3 extraction. VDJtools was used for post-analysis of the clonotype tables, with diversity normalized by down-sampling every dataset to the smallest sample size. To correct batch-related cross-sample contamination, repertoire overlap clustering matched CDR3 amino acid sequences but not nucleotide sequences. The raw public reads went through TCRdb reprocessing: fastp at Q25, MiXCR clone calling, in-frame beta chains kept. Rows merge per CDR3 protein into single entries with the most common DNA and genes. Here the V and J calls rest on TCRdb's processing, not on the authors' analysis. The sample profile shows under 900,000 distinct CDR3 sequences; roughly half of them were found once. The ten largest clones take up under 6% of the sample.

Including cysteine and phenylalanine, the CDR3 has 13 amino acids. The only DNA kept is the CDR3, 39 bases in frame from the first base. V lost 4 bases and J lost 5 bases; the stretch between them is 12 bases long. From the germline V gene, CDR1 is SQVTM and CDR2 is ANQGSEA. Note on this clonotype: There is no known antigen for this receptor. The input lacks base qualities; no much larger clone sits a single base away.

To demonstrate the VDJtools post-analysis software, the study profiled TCR beta repertoires from the peripheral blood of about a dozen young patients with multiple sclerosis. The patients with multiple sclerosis were children and adolescents between about 6 and 16 years of age. The sample comprised blood. The clonotype comes from a girl under 18 with multiple sclerosis. The sequence joins TRBV29-1 to TRBJ1-5; a tentative D call is TRBD1 (5 bases match). The CDR3: CSVAVGGDQPQHF. In nucleotides, the sequence is TGCAGCGTTGCGGTGGGGGGAGATCAGCCCCAGCATTTT.